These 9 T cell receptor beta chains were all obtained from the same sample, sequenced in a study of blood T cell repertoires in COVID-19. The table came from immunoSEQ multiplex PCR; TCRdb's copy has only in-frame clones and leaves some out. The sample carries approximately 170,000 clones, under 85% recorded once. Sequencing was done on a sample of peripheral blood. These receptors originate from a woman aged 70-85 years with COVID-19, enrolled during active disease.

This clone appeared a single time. The CDR3 reads CASSHWSSYEQYF. For the CDR3, the DNA is TGTGCCAGCAGCCACTGGAGCTCCTACGAGCAGTACTTC. The rearrangement links TRBV3-1 (or the pseudogene TRBV3-2) to TRBJ2-7; D unresolved. V was trimmed by 3 bases and J by 0 bases, leaving 6 bases between them. Germline V lookup: CDR1 LGHDT, CDR2 YNNKEL (reference sequence). The CDR3 length is 13 residues.

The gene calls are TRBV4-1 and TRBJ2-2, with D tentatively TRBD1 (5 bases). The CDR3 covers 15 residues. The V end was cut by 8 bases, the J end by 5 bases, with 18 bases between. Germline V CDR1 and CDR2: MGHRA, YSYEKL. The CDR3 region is CASHTQGVGTGELFF. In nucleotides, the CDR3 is TGCGCCAGCCACACTCAAGGGGTGGGAACCGGGGAGCTGTTTTTT.

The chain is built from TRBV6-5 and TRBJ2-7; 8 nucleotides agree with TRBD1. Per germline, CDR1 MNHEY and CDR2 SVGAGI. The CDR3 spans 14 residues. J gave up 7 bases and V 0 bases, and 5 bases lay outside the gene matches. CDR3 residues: CASSYSTGAREQYF. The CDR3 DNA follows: TGTGCCAGCAGTTACTCGACAGGGGCTCGGGAGCAGTACTTC.

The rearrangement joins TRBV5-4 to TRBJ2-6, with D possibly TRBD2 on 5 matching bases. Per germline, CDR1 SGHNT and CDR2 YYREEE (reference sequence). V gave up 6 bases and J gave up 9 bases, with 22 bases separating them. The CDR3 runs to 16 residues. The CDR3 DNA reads TGTGCCAGCAACCCCACGGGGAGAGAACGAGGCAACGTCCTGACTTTC. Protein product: CASNPTGRERGNVLTF.

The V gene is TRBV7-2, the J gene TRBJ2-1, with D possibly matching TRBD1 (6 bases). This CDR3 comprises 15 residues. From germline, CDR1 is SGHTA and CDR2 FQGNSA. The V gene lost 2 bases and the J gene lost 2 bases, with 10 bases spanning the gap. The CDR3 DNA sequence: TGTGCCAGCAGCTTAAGCAGGGGAACCTACAATGAGCAGTTCTTC. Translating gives CASSLSRGTYNEQFF.

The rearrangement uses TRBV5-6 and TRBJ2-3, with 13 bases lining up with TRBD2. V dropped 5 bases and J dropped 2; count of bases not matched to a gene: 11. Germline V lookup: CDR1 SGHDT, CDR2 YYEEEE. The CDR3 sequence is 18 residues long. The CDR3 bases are TGTGCCAGCAGACTAGCGGGAGGGCCTTCGGGCTCCACAGATACGCAGTATTTT. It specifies CASRLAGGPSGSTDTQYF.

DNA of the CDR3: TGTGCCAGCAGCGCAGCGGGACCCGCCACCGGGGAGCTGTTTTTT. Encoded protein: CASSAAGPATGELFF. The chain has TRBV11-2 and TRBJ2-2, with 7 bases matching TRBD2. The CDR3 is 15 amino acids. V dropped 5 bases and J dropped 4; count of bases not matched to a gene: 7. The germline gives CDR1 SGHAT, CDR2 FQNNGV.

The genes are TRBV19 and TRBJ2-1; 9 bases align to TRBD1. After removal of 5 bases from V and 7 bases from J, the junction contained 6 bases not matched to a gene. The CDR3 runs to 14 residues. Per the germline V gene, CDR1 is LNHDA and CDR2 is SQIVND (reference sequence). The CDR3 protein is CASSPTGGRNEQFF. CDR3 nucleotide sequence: TGTGCCAGTAGTCCGACAGGGGGGAGGAATGAGCAGTTCTTC.

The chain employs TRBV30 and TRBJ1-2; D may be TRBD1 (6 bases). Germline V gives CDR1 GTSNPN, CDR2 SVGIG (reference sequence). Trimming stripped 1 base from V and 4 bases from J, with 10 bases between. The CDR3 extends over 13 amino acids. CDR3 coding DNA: TGTGCCTGGAGTGGAACAGGGCGCTATGGCTACACCTTC. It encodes CAWSGTGRYGYTF.